This T cell receptor (beta chain) comes out of a study of CD8+ T cells in alopecia areata. Study-wide points: Tissue-resident alphabeta T cells belonging to normal skin likewise get sequenced within scalp specimens. Higher clonality than in normal scalp was seen in lesional scalp, especially alopecia totalis/universalis.

Once RNA had been extracted, it was reverse transcribed into cDNA to act as the sequencing template. Libraries were prepared by immunoSEQ multiplex PCR; TCRdb keeps only in-frame clonotypes and omits some of them. The data contain 150,000 to 200,000 clones, under 80% of them singletons. Treatment denoted: oral pan-JAK inhibitor, 5-10 mg twice daily. To note about this clone: The antigen remains undetermined.

The sample in question was CD4+ T cells sorted from blood, obtained at approximately week 49, from a patient treated with tofacitinib. The clonotype was recovered from a human donor with alopecia areata.

The CDR3 nucleotides are TGCGCCAGCAGTCAACCCCCTTGTGAGGGCTCGGGCGAGCAGTACTTC. It yields the protein CASSQPPCEGSGEQYF. This chain uses TRBV23-1 with TRBJ2-7; D is perhaps TRBD2 (5 bases). TRBV23-1 is marked as an open reading frame, function uncertain. The CDR3 has 16 residues. With 2 bases removed from V and 6 bases from J, the gap between germline ends came to 20 bases.